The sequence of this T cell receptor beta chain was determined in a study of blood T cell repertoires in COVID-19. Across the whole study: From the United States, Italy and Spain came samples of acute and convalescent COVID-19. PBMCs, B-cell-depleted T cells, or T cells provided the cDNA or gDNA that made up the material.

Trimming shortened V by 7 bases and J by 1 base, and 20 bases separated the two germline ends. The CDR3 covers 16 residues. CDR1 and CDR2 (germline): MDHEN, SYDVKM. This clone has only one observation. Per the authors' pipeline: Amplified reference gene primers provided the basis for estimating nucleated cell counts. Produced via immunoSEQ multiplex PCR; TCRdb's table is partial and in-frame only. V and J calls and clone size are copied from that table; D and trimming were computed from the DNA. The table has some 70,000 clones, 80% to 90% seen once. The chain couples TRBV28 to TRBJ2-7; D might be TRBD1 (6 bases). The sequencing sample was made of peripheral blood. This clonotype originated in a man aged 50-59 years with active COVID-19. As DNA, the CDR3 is TGTGCCAGCACCCTCAGGGGCAGGGGCTTATCCTACGAGCAGTACTTC. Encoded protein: CASTLRGRGLSYEQYF.